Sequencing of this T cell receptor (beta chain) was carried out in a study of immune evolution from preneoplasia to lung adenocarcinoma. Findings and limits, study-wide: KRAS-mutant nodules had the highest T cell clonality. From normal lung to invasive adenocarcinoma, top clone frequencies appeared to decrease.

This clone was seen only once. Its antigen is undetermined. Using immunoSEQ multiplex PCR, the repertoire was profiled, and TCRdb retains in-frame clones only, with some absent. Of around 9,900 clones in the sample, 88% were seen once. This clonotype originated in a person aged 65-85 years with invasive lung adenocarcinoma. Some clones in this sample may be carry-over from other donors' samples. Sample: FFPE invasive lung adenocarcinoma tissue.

The CDR3, as DNA: TGTGCCAGCAGCGTAGAAGGGGGCGACACAGATACGCAGTATTTT. Translating gives CASSVEGGDTDTQYF. V and J are TRBV9 and TRBJ2-3, with TRBD1 matching over 7 bases. This CDR3 has 15 residues. The germline V gene encodes CDR1 SGDLS and CDR2 YYNGEE. V was pared by 0 bases and J by 2 bases, with 3 bases of the junction left unmatched.